This T cell receptor (beta chain) was identified in a study of CD8 T cells in Susac syndrome. The RNA, about 0.5 to 1 ug, was put through reverse transcription using random hexamers. immunoSEQ multiplex PCR amplified TCR beta CDR3 across 54 Vbeta, 13 Jbeta. TCRdb re-analysed the immunoSEQ multiplex PCR reads in MiXCR, keeping a single row per CDR3 protein. The table records about 250,000 distinct CDR3 sequences, 93% of them present only once. Blood CD8+ and CD4+ T cells underwent high-throughput TCR beta sequencing. Germline CDR1 and CDR2: KGHDR and SFDVKD. CDR3 length: 17 amino acids. The V gene end was trimmed by 6 bases and the J gene end by 5 bases; junction bases not matched to a gene: 16.

This receptor was taken from a human donor with multiple sclerosis. The sequencing sample was made of CD4+ T cells from PBMCs. The chain carries TRBV24-1 and TRBJ2-3; 7 bases are shared with TRBD2. The DNA of the CDR3 is TGTGCCACCAGTTTGGGGGGTTTACGCGGGAGAGGAGATACGCAGTATTTT. Translation: CATSLGGLRGRGDTQYF.